The next 13 T cell receptor beta chains were all read from a single sample in a study of blood T cell repertoires in COVID-19. Profiling relied on immunoSEQ multiplex PCR, and the TCRdb table lists in-frame clones only, not all of them. Of about 190,000 clones listed, 80% were seen once; the top ten hold roughly 6.4%. The sequenced sample consisted of peripheral blood. The receptors were gathered from a man in his 60s with acute or convalescent COVID-19.

This clone showed up just a few times. V usage is TRBV6-1 and J usage is TRBJ1-6; the D is unclear. Per the germline V gene, CDR1 is MNHNS and CDR2 is SASEGT. The length of the CDR3 is 14 residues. Trimming removed 2 bases from V and 3 bases from J, with 5 bases in between. The CDR3 DNA is TGTGCCAGCAGTGAAAACAGCTATAATTCACCCCTCCACTTT. Amino acids: CASSENSYNSPLHF.

The chain is built from TRBV5-1 and TRBJ2-2; tentative D call: TRBD1 (6 bases). The V end lost 1 base, the J end lost 2 bases, and 9 bases lay between the germline ends. In germline, CDR1 is SGHRS, CDR2 YFSETQ. The CDR3 contains 15 residues. The CDR3 protein is CASSLRTANTGELFF. CDR3 nucleotides: TGCGCCAGCAGCTTGCGGACAGCCAACACCGGGGAGCTGTTTTTT.

This clone was seen a few times. This chain uses TRBV7-2 with TRBJ2-1; TRBD2 matches 13 bases. CDR3 length: 15 residues. Trimming at V came to 5 bases and at J to 8 bases, leaving 6 bases not matched to a gene. Germline V gene data show CDR1 as SGHTA and CDR2 as FQGNSA. CDR3 bases: TGTGCCAGCAGCCGCGGACTAGCGGGAGTGGATGAGCAGTTCTTC. Its translation is CASSRGLAGVDEQFF.

This chain uses TRBV9 with TRBJ2-7; TRBD2 is a possible D gene (6 bases). Trimming shortened V by 3 bases and J by 4 bases, and 14 bases separated the two germline ends. Germline V gene lookup returns CDR1 SGDLS and CDR2 YYNGEE. CDR3 length equals 14 residues. In nucleotides, the CDR3 is TGTGCCAGCAGCGGTCAGGGAGGAGGGTACGAGCAGTACTTC. As protein: CASSGQGGGYEQYF.

V usage is TRBV5-5 and J usage is TRBJ1-5, with a weak D call TRBD1 (6 bases). The CDR3 loop spans 14 amino acids. Trimming pared 7 bases from V and 3 bases from J, leaving 14 bases between. Germline V gives CDR1 SGHKS, CDR2 YYEKEE (reference sequence). CDR3 sequence: CASGRTAFNQPQHF. CDR3 DNA sequence: TGTGCCAGCGGTCGGACAGCTTTCAATCAGCCCCAGCATTTT.

V and J are TRBV5-1 and TRBJ2-5; possibly TRBD1 for D (5 bases). CDR3 size: 14 residues. V shed 4 bases and J shed 3 bases, with 13 bases lying between them. The germline gives CDR1 SGHRS, CDR2 YFSETQ. CDR3 protein: CASSPQGDEETQYF. The CDR3 DNA follows: TGCGCCAGCAGCCCGCAGGGTGACGAAGAGACCCAGTACTTC.

The genes are TRBV5-4 and TRBJ1-2; D call uncertain. V lost 4 bases and J 4 bases, leaving 11 bases between the germline ends. Germline CDR1 SGHNT, CDR2 YYREEE (reference sequence). The CDR3 is 13 residues long. The CDR3: CASSTLGSYGYTF. The CDR3 nucleotides are TGTGCCAGCAGCACGTTGGGGAGCTATGGCTACACCTTC.

The chain links TRBV29-1 to TRBJ1-1, with D uncertain. Deletions cut 6 bases from V and 4 bases from J, with 18 bases between. This CDR3 has 14 amino acids. Looked up from germline, CDR1 is SQVTM and CDR2 is ANQGSEA. The CDR3 protein is CSVRSSTHFTEAFF. For the CDR3, the DNA is TGCAGCGTCCGGAGTAGCACACACTTCACTGAAGCTTTCTTT.

V usage is TRBV4-3 and J usage is TRBJ2-1; possibly TRBD2 for D (5 bases). Germline V gives CDR1 LGHNA, CDR2 YSLEER. This CDR3 spans 16 amino acids. With 1 base removed from V and 2 bases from J, the gap between germline ends came to 12 bases. CDR3: CASSQAVLAAYNEQFF. CDR3 nucleotides: TGCGCCAGCAGCCAAGCGGTCCTAGCCGCCTACAATGAGCAGTTCTTC.

This sequence joins TRBV4-3 and TRBJ1-1; D not resolved. V lost 7 bases, J lost 4 bases, and 10 bases lay in between. This CDR3 contains 12 residues. The germline gives CDR1 LGHNA, CDR2 YSLEER. CDR3 amino acids: CASTRGTTEAFF. CDR3 nucleotides: TGCGCCAGCACACGGGGAACCACTGAAGCTTTCTTT.

This clone was picked up many times. This sequence joins TRBV5-1 and TRBJ1-2; 12 nucleotides align to TRBD1. Per germline, CDR1 SGHRS and CDR2 YFSETQ. The CDR3 is 13 amino acids. Trimming took 0 bases from V and 12 from J; bases not matched to a gene: 3. The CDR3 nucleotides read TGCGCCAGCAGCTTGGGGGACAGGGGGCGGAACACCTTC. As protein: CASSLGDRGRNTF.

This chain links TRBV12-3 or TRBV12-4 with TRBJ1-1; D possibly corresponds to TRBD1 (6 bases). The V end lost 5 bases, the J end lost 1 base, and 8 bases lay between the germline ends. This CDR3 spans 13 amino acids. The CDR3 DNA sequence: TGTGCCAGCAGTAAGGGGGAGAACACTGAAGCTTTCTTT. It encodes CASSKGENTEAFF.

V gene TRBV4-1 combines with J gene TRBJ2-1; D call uncertain. This CDR3 has 16 amino acids. Trimming removed 1 base from V and 4 bases from J, with 14 bases in between. Germline CDR1 and CDR2: MGHRA and YSYEKL. In DNA, the CDR3 is TGCGCCAGCAGCCAAGTAAACATCTTAGCATACAATGAGCAGTTCTTC. Translating gives CASSQVNILAYNEQFF.